The clone carrying this T cell receptor (beta chain) was observed a single time. This sample was taken from a study of blood T cell repertoires in COVID-19. Study-level information: Sources were T cells, B-cell-depleted T cells, or PBMCs; the material itself was cDNA or gDNA.

Source study methods: The assay estimated nucleated cells by amplifying reference gene primers. Data came from immunoSEQ multiplex PCR; TCRdb stores just in-frame clones and leaves some out. V and J calls and clone size are those listed in that table; D and trimming were worked out from the DNA. The sample consists of 30,000 to 35,000 clones, around four fifths of them appearing once. This CDR3 has 16 residues. With 1 base removed from V and 5 bases from J, the gap between germline ends came to 17 bases. Germline V gene lookup returns CDR1 KGHSH and CDR2 LQKENI. This sequence was found in a woman in her fifties or sixties with acute or convalescent COVID-19. This chain links TRBV18 with TRBJ1-1, with D possibly matching TRBD1 (6 bases). The sample taken for sequencing was peripheral blood. The CDR3 sequence is CASSPRSGGAGTEAFF. The CDR3 DNA is TGTGCCAGCTCACCACGTTCGGGGGGGGCTGGTACTGAAGCTTTCTTT.